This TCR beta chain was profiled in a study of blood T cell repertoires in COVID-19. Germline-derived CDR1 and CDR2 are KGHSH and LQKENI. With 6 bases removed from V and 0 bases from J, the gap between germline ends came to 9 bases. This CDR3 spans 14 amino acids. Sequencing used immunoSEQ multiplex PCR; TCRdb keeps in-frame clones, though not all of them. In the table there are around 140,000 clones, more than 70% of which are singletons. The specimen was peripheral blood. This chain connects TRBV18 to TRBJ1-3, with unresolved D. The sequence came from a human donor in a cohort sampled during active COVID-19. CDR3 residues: CASSPQFSGNTIYF. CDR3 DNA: TGTGCCAGCTCCCCTCAGTTCTCTGGAAACACCATATATTTT.